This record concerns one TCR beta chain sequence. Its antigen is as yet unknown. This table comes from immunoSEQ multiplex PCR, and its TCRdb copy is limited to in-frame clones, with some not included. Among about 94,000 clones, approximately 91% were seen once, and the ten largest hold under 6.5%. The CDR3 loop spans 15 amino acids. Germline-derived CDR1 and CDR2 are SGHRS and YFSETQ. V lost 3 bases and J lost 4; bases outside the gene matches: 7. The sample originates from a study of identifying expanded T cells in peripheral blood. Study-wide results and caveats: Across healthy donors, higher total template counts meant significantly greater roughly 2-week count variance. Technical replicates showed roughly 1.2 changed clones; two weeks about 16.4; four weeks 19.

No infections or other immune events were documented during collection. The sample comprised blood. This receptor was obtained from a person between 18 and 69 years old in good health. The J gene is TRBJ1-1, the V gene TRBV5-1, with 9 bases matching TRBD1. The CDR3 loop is CASSSGQGDATEAFF. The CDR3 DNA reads TGCGCCAGCAGCTCGGGACAGGGCGACGCCACTGAAGCTTTCTTT.